These 20 T cell receptor beta chains share one sample of origin, sequenced in a study of PD-1 blockade in classical Hodgkin lymphoma. Time point given: cycle 4 day 1 (C4D1), after five to seven weeks of nivolumab. Every patient relapsed after autologous stem cell transplantation, and brentuximab vedotin exposure varied. CD8+ T cell isolation from thawed PBMCs was performed by magnetic negative selection. Some clones are missing from TCRdb's copy, which holds only in-frame ones; the method was immunoSEQ multiplex PCR. Here the sample spans about 15,000 clones, around 90% being singletons. Material: CD8+ T cells from blood, obtained before the fourth cycle of nivolumab. The origin of the receptors is a human donor with classical Hodgkin lymphoma.

For this clone: At the DNA level, this CDR3 is encoded by other sequences in the same sample as well. V gene TRBV27 combines with J gene TRBJ2-5; D gene ambiguous. The V end was cut by 3 bases, the J end by 4 bases, with 3 bases between. The germline gives CDR1 MNHEY, CDR2 SMNVEV (reference sequence). The CDR3 is made up of 11 amino acids. The CDR3 protein is CASSLGETQYF. CDR3 DNA: TGTGCCAGCAGTTTGGGAGAGACCCAGTACTTC.

This CDR3 is CASSVTGRSYEQFF. CDR3 in DNA: TGTGCCAGCAGTGTGACAGGCCGGTCGTATGAGCAGTTCTTC. V gene TRBV28 combines with J gene TRBJ2-1; possible D gene TRBD1, 6 bases. Germline CDR1 reads MDHEN; CDR2 reads SYDVKM. CDR3 size: 14 residues. V lost 5 bases and J 8 bases, leaving 16 bases between the germline ends.

The chain is built from TRBV7-8 and TRBJ2-3, with TRBD2 identical over 15 bases. The CDR3 consists of 20 residues. In germline, CDR1 is SGHVS, CDR2 FQNEAQ. V dropped 3 bases and J dropped 1; count of bases not matched to a gene: 11. CDR3 in DNA: TGTGCCAGCAGCTTTACCGGGACTAGCGGGGGGAGATATGGCACAGATACGCAGTATTTT. It translates to CASSFTGTSGGRYGTDTQYF.

The chain combines TRBV7-6 with TRBJ1-2, with 8 bases identical to TRBD1. J gave up 8 bases and V 4 bases, and 3 bases lay outside the gene matches. The CDR3 totals 12 residues. CDR1 and CDR2 from the germline V gene are SGHVS and FNYEAQ. The CDR3 region has the DNA TGTGCCAGCAGCTCGACAGGGGACGGCTACACCTTC. Translation gives CASSSTGDGYTF.

This chain joins TRBV9 and TRBJ2-7; 10 bases are shared with TRBD2. Germline values: CDR1 SGDLS, CDR2 YYNGEE. CDR3 length: 14 residues. V shed 0 bases, J shed 5 bases, and the junction held 2 bases outside the gene matches. The CDR3: CASSVELAGDEQYF. In DNA form, the CDR3 reads TGTGCCAGCAGCGTAGAGCTAGCGGGAGACGAGCAGTACTTC.

The rearrangement links TRBV6-5 to TRBJ2-6; D gene uncertain. Looked up from germline, CDR1 is MNHEY and CDR2 is SVGAGI. The CDR3 totals 14 residues. V shed 6 bases and J shed 0 bases, with 6 bases lying between them. The CDR3 region has the DNA TGTGCCAGCAGCCATCCCTCTGGGGCCAACGTCCTGACTTTC. It translates to CASSHPSGANVLTF.

The chain combines TRBV5-8 with TRBJ1-4, with D possibly matching TRBD1 (6 bases). The V end was cut by 0 bases, the J end by 7 bases, with 10 bases between. The V gene's germline CDR1 is SGHTS and CDR2 YDEGEE. The CDR3 runs to 14 residues. CDR3 nucleotide sequence: TGTGCCAGCAGCTTGGTCGGGGGGCCTGAAAAACTGTTTTTT. Encoded protein: CASSLVGGPEKLFF.

This clone was detected only once. The V call is TRBV27, the J call TRBJ2-1; 10 nucleotides match TRBD1. The junction had 6 bases not matched to a gene; V was cut back by 8 bases and J by 5 bases. The CDR3 runs 14 residues. Per the germline V gene, CDR1 is MNHEY and CDR2 is SMNVEV (reference sequence). CDR3 protein: CASQDRGRDNEQFF. The CDR3 region has the DNA TGTGCCAGCCAAGACAGGGGGCGCGACAATGAGCAGTTCTTC.

J is TRBJ2-1 and V is TRBV4-1; 7 positions match TRBD1. Germline CDR1 is MGHRA and CDR2 is YSYEKL. Unmatched junction bases numbered 7, after V lost 4 bases and J lost 1 base. The CDR3 runs 16 residues. CDR3 loop: CASSPYMGQSYNEQFF. The CDR3, as DNA: TGCGCCAGCAGCCCCTACATGGGACAGTCCTACAATGAGCAGTTCTTC.

This chain joins TRBV21-1 and TRBJ2-5; the table's D call, TRBD2, was not checked against the DNA. TRBV21-1 is a pseudogene segment. The CDR3 extends over 18 amino acids. The CDR3 spells CATASPHLADPYQETQYF. The CDR3 region has the DNA TGTGCTACAGCTTCCCCCCATCTAGCGGATCCGTACCAAGAGACCCAGTACTTC.

For the CDR3, the DNA is TGTGCCAGCAAGGCACAGTTCGGCATGGAAAGCAATCAGCCCCAGCATTTT. Protein product: CASKAQFGMESNQPQHF. V usage is TRBV7-2 and J usage is TRBJ1-5; D gene unclear. The CDR3 sequence is 17 residues long. CDR1 and CDR2 from the germline V gene are SGHTA and FQGNSA. V shed 7 bases and J shed 1 base, with 20 bases lying between them.

The chain uses TRBV7-9 and TRBJ2-3; D is unresolved. V was clipped by 2 bases and J by 0 bases, with 21 bases between them. The CDR3 loop spans 19 amino acids. Germline assignment: CDR1 SEHNR and CDR2 FQNEAQ (reference sequence). The CDR3 is CASSLPISNNQLSTDTQYF. For the CDR3, the DNA is TGTGCCAGCAGCTTACCCATCTCGAATAACCAGCTTAGCACAGATACGCAGTATTTT.

The chain recombines TRBV10-3 with TRBJ2-7, with D hard to call. This CDR3 has 17 residues. The V gene's germline CDR1 is ENHRY and CDR2 SYGVKD. V was shortened by 3 bases and J by 2 bases, with 20 bases between the two germline ends. CDR3 residues: CAISEKIEHPGAYEQYF. The CDR3 DNA follows: TGTGCCATCAGTGAAAAAATTGAACATCCTGGGGCCTACGAGCAGTACTTC.

This clone was seen only once. The V and J genes are TRBV29-1 and TRBJ2-3, with 11 nucleotides matching TRBD2. The ends lost 3 bases at V and 2 bases at J; junction bases unmatched: 1. Germline CDR1 reads SQVTM; CDR2 reads ANQGSEA. This CDR3 has 14 residues. Here the CDR3 reads CSVEGLADTDTQYF. The CDR3 bases are TGCAGCGTTGAGGGACTAGCGGACACAGATACGCAGTATTTT.

A single count supports this clone. This chain uses TRBV18 with TRBJ2-1; possibly TRBD1 for D (5 bases). This CDR3 region has 14 residues. Germline V gives CDR1 KGHSH, CDR2 LQKENI. Trimming cost V 3 bases and J 8 bases, with 14 bases left between them. CDR3 sequence reads: CASSPQGFVDEQFF. The DNA of the CDR3 is TGTGCCAGCTCACCGCAGGGTTTCGTCGATGAGCAGTTCTTC.

The chain employs TRBV11-2 and TRBJ2-2, with 7 nucleotides matching TRBD1. This CDR3 region has 16 residues. The ends lost 0 bases at V and 4 bases at J; junction bases unmatched: 5. The germline CDR1 and CDR2 sequences are SGHAT and FQNNGV. The CDR3 sequence: CASSLDATGLTGELFF. The CDR3 bases are TGTGCCAGCAGCTTAGATGCGACAGGGCTCACCGGGGAGCTGTTTTTT.

This chain connects TRBV29-1 to TRBJ2-7; a possible D gene is TRBD1 (8 bases). The V gene lost 4 bases and the J gene lost 2 bases, with 24 bases spanning the gap. There are 17 residues in the CDR3. Germline V gives CDR1 SQVTM, CDR2 ANQGSEA. CDR3 region: CSVGEGTGPFAAYEQYF. The CDR3 coding sequence is TGCAGCGTTGGGGAGGGGACAGGCCCTTTTGCCGCCTACGAGCAGTACTTC.

V and J are TRBV27 and TRBJ2-3; TRBD1 matches 8 bases. The V gene end was trimmed by 7 bases and the J gene end by 1 base; junction bases not matched to a gene: 10. This CDR3 is built from 16 residues. Germline CDR1 is MNHEY and CDR2 is SMNVEV (reference sequence). The CDR3 is CASTPGPGQGTDTQYF. The CDR3 DNA follows: TGTGCCAGCACCCCGGGACCGGGACAGGGCACAGATACGCAGTATTTT.

The chain links TRBV7-8 to TRBJ2-5; tentative D call: TRBD2 (6 bases). Trimming left V 4 bases short and J 1 base short, with 16 bases between. The CDR3 length is 16 residues. CDR1 SGHVS and CDR2 FQNEAQ come from the germline V gene. The CDR3 DNA follows: TGTGCCAGCAGCTACGACTCAGCGGGCCTCCAAGAGACCCAGTACTTC. Translated: CASSYDSAGLQETQYF.

The chain couples TRBV7-2 to TRBJ2-1; no clear D gene. CDR3 length: 13 residues. V dropped 3 bases and J dropped 1 base, with 4 bases sitting between them. CDR1 is SGHTA and CDR2 is FQGNSA in the germline V gene. CDR3 nucleotide sequence: TGTGCCAGCAGCTTTCTGTCCTACAATGAGCAGTTCTTC. Translated: CASSFLSYNEQFF.